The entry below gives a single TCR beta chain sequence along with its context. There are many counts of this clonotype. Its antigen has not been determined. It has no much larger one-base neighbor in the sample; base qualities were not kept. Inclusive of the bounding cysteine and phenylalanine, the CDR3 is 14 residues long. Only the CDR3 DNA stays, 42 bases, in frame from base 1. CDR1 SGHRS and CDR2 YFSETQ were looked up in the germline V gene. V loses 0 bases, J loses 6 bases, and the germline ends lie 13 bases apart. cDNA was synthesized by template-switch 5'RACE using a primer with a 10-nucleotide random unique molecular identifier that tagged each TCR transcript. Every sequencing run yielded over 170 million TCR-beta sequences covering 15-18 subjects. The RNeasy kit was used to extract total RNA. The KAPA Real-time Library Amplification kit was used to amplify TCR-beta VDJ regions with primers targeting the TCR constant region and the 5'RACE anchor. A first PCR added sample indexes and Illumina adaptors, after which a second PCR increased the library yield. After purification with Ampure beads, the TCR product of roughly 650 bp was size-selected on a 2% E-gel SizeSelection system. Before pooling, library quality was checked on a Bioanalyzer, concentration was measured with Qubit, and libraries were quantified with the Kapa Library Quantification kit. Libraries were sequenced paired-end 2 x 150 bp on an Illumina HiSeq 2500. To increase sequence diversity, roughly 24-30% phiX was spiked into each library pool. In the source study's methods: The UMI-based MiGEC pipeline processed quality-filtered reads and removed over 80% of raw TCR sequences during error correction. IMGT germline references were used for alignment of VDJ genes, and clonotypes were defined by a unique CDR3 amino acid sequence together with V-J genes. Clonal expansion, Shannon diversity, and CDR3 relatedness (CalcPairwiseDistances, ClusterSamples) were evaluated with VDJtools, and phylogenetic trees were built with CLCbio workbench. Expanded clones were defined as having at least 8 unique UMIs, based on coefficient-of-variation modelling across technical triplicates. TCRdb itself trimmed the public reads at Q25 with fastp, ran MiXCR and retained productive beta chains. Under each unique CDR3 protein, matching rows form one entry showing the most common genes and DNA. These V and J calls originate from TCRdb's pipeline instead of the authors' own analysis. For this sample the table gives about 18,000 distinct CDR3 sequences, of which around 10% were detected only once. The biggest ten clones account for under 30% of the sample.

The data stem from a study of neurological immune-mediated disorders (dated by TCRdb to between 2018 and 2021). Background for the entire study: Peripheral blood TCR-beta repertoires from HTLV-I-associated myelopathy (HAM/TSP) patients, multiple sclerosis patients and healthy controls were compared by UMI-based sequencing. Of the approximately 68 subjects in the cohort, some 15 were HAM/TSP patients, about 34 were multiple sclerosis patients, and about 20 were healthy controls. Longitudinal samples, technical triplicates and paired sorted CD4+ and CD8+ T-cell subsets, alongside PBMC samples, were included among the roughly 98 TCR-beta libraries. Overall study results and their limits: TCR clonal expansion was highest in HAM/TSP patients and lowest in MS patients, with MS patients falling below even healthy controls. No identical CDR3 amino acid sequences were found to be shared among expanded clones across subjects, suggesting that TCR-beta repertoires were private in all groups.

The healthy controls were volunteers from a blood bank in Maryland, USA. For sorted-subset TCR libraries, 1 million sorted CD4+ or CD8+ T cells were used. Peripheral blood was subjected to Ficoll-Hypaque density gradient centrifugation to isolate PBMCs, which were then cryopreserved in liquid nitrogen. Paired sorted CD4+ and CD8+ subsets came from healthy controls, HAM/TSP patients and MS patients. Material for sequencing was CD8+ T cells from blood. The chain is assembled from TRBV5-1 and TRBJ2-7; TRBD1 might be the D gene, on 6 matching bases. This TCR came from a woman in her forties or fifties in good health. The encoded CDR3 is CASSLDRAGSEQYF. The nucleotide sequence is TGCGCCAGCAGCTTGGACAGGGCGGGTTCCGAGCAGTACTTC. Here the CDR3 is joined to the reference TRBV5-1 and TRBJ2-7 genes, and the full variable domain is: KAGVTQTPRYLIKTRGQQVTLSCSPISGHRSVSWYQQTPGQGLQFLFEYFSETQRNKGNFPGRFSGRQFSNSRSEMNVSTLELGDSALYLCASSLDRAGSEQYFGPGTRLTVT.